Listed below are T cell receptor beta chains from one sample, sequenced in a study of blood T cell repertoires in COVID-19. TCRdb keeps only in-frame clones here, not all; method: immunoSEQ multiplex PCR. The top ten clones hold 4.5% to 5% of a sample with around 190,000 clones, around 83% of them seen once. Material: peripheral blood. These receptor sequences come from a woman of 80 years or more with acute or convalescent COVID-19. Each CDR3 is given with its conserved first and last residue. Fields, in order: V gene, clone size, D gene, J gene, CDR3 DNA, CDR3 protein. A D gene is named only where the DNA matches it firmly. For some rows the clone size is stated as once, few or many, or as a class when expanded; others skip it.

TRBV10-2	-	TRBD1	TRBJ1-1	TGCGCCAGCAGTGATCAGGGGGAATTGAACACTGAAGCTTTCTTT	CASSDQGELNTEAFF
TRBV5-4	-	TRBD2	TRBJ2-1	TGTGCCAGCACCGTATTAACTAGCGGGCCCTACAATGAGCAGTTCTTC	CASTVLTSGPYNEQFF
TRBV19	-	-	TRBJ2-7	TGTGCCAGTAGTATAGACCTCGGGGCCTACGAGCAGTACTTC	CASSIDLGAYEQYF
TRBV7-2	-	TRBD2	TRBJ2-3	TGTGCCAGCAGCGTGGGACTAGCGGGGCAGGATACGCAGTATTTT	CASSVGLAGQDTQYF
TRBV5-4	-	TRBD1	TRBJ1-2	TGTGCCAGCAGCTCACAGGGGGGTGTCTATGGCTACACCTTC	CASSSQGGVYGYTF
TRBV7-2	-	-	TRBJ1-5	TGTGCCAGCAGCAAGTCCTTTAGCGGGGGGCGGAATCAGCCCCAGCATTTT	CASSKSFSGGRNQPQHF
TRBV5-4	-	TRBD2	TRBJ2-1	TGTGCCAGCAGCTTGGCCCCGACTAGCGTGAACAATAACCAGTTCTTC	CASSLAPTSVNNNQFF
TRBV6-2/TRBV6-3	-	-	TRBJ1-2	TGTGCCAGCAGCCCCGGACAGAACTATGGCTACACCTTC	CASSPGQNYGYTF
TRBV5-1	once	-	TRBJ1-1	TGCGCCAGCAGCTTGGGGAGTGAGTCGGCTTTCTTT	CASSLGSESAFF
TRBV24-1	-	TRBD1	TRBJ1-2	TGTGCCACCAGTAAGCGGACAGGGGATGGCTACACCTTC	CATSKRTGDGYTF
TRBV6-6	-	-	TRBJ1-1	TGTGCCAGCAGTTACTCCTTCGAAGCTTTCTTT	CASSYSFEAFF
TRBV6-1	-	-	TRBJ1-3	TGTGCCAGCAGTGAAGGCCCCTCGGGAGGGAGAGGAAACACCATATATTTT	CASSEGPSGGRGNTIYF
TRBV7-2	-	-	TRBJ1-2	TGTGCCAGCACCGTAGGGGCCTATGGCTACACCTTC	CASTVGAYGYTF
TRBV20-1	-	-	TRBJ2-5	TGCAGTGCTCAGATGGAGACCCAGTACTTC	CSAQMETQYF
TRBV5-1	-	TRBD2	TRBJ2-3	TGCGCCAGCAGCCGGGAGGAGCGCCAAGGAGATACGCAGTATTTT	CASSREERQGDTQYF
TRBV18	-	TRBD2	TRBJ2-5	TGTGCCAGCTCGGCTAGCGGGACCCAAGAGACCCAGTACTTC	CASSASGTQETQYF
TRBV5-8	-	-	TRBJ2-5	TGTGCCAGCAGCCCGAACCTACCCCCCTGGGAGACCCAGTACTTC	CASSPNLPPWETQYF
TRBV4-3	once	TRBD2	TRBJ2-3	TGCGCCAGCAGCCAAGCCGTCTCGGGACTAGCGGTCACAGATACGCAGTATTTT	CASSQAVSGLAVTDTQYF
TRBV21-1	-	-	TRBJ2-7	TGTGCCAGCTCGGGACTAGAGGGTGGCGAGCAGTACTTC	CASSGLEGGEQYF
TRBV20-1	-	-	TRBJ1-2	TGCAGTGCTAGTAGAGGGCTTTATGGCTACACCTTC	CSASRGLYGYTF
TRBV27	-	TRBD1	TRBJ1-1	TGTGCCAGCACCGCAGGGGGCAGGTATTTCTTT	CASTAGGRYFF
TRBV6-2/TRBV6-3	-	TRBD1	TRBJ1-1	TGTGCCAGCAGTTACTCTACCGGGACAGGGAACACTGAAGCTTTCTTT	CASSYSTGTGNTEAFF
TRBV5-6	-	TRBD2	TRBJ2-3	TGTGCCAGCAGCTTGGTTAGCGGGAGTGGGACAGATACGCAGTATTTT	CASSLVSGSGTDTQYF
TRBV2	once	TRBD2	TRBJ2-2	TGTGCCAGCAGTGTAGAGGTAGTAGCGGGGACCGGGGAGCTGTTTTTT	CASSVEVVAGTGELFF
TRBV19	-	-	TRBJ2-5	TGTGCCAGTAGTATCTCGGGAGAGACCCAGTACTTC	CASSISGETQYF
TRBV30	-	-	TRBJ1-1	TGTGCCTGGAGTGTCTTCCAGTGGACTGAAGCTTTCTTT	CAWSVFQWTEAFF
TRBV7-2	few	TRBD2	TRBJ2-4	TGTGCCAGCAGCTTATCCTTGCCTAGCGGGAGGGTGGGAAACATTCAGTACTTC	CASSLSLPSGRVGNIQYF
TRBV5-1	few	TRBD1	TRBJ1-3	TGCGCCAGCAGCGGCACAGGGGATGGAAACACCATATATTTT	CASSGTGDGNTIYF
TRBV29-1	-	TRBD1	TRBJ2-7	TGCAGCGTTCGGACAGGAAACTACGAGCAGTACTTC	CSVRTGNYEQYF
TRBV23-1	once	TRBD1	TRBJ2-7	TGCGCCAGCAGTCCTGACAGGGGGGCGTACGAGCAGTACTTC	CASSPDRGAYEQYF
TRBV3-1/TRBV3-2	-	TRBD2	TRBJ2-1	TGTGCCAGCAGCTCGGCTAGATTGGGACTAGCGCCCAAAGCCTCCTACAATGAGCAGTTCTTC	CASSSARLGLAPKASYNEQFF
TRBV19	-	-	TRBJ1-3	TGTGCCAGTAGTATCACAGGGATTCTCTCTGGAAACACCATATATTTT	CASSITGILSGNTIYF
TRBV6-1	-	TRBD2	TRBJ2-1	TGTGCCAGCAGTTTGGAAGCGGGAGTAATTAATGAGCAGTTCTTC	CASSLEAGVINEQFF
TRBV6-5	once	TRBD1	TRBJ1-1	TGTGCCAGCAGTCCGCCGAGAGGGACAGATCTAGAAGCTTTCTTT	CASSPPRGTDLEAFF
TRBV11-1	-	TRBD1	TRBJ2-4	TGTGCCAGCAGCCCGGGACAGAGCTTAAACATTCAGTACTTC	CASSPGQSLNIQYF
TRBV29-1	-	-	TRBJ1-2	TGCAGCGCCCGCCGAAACGACGCGGAGACTTTC	CSARRNDAETF
TRBV28	-	TRBD1	TRBJ1-2	TGTGCCAGCAGACCTACAGGGGGTTATGGCTACACCTTC	CASRPTGGYGYTF
TRBV11-2	-	TRBD1	TRBJ1-2	TGTGCCAGCAGCCGGACAGGGGACTATGGCTACACCTTC	CASSRTGDYGYTF
TRBV7-2	-	-	TRBJ2-4	TGTGCCAGCAGCTACCGTAACTCCTTTGCCAAAAACATTCAGTACTTC	CASSYRNSFAKNIQYF
TRBV11-2	-	TRBD1	TRBJ2-3	TGTGCCAGCAGCTTCCGACAGGGGGGTGCCATGGATACGCAGTATTTT	CASSFRQGGAMDTQYF
TRBV4-1	-	-	TRBJ1-2	TGCGCCAGCAGCCAAGTAGCTCACGAGAGTTACACCTTC	CASSQVAHESYTF
TRBV5-1	-	-	TRBJ2-3	TGCGCCAGCAGCTTGTCTCCCGGCATACTGGCTAGTCTGGATTTT	CASSLSPGILASLDF
TRBV7-9	-	TRBD2	TRBJ2-1	TGTGCCAGCAGCTTGACTAGCGGAGTATACAATGAGCAGTTCTTC	CASSLTSGVYNEQFF
TRBV7-2	-	-	TRBJ2-3	TGTGCCAGCAGCCGAGGGACAGATACGCAGTATTTT	CASSRGTDTQYF
TRBV6-5	once	-	TRBJ2-1	TGTGCCAGCAGTTATTTCCGCGGGAACTCCTACAATGAGCAGTTCTTC	CASSYFRGNSYNEQFF
TRBV5-1	once	-	TRBJ1-1	TGCGCCAGCAGCTTGGTTATCAGGGGCCACACTGAAGCTTTCTTT	CASSLVIRGHTEAFF
TRBV6-2/TRBV6-3	-	-	TRBJ1-5	TGTGCCAGCAGTAAGTCCAGGGTCGCCCTAAATCAGCCCCAGCATTTT	CASSKSRVALNQPQHF
TRBV27	once	-	TRBJ2-1	TGTGCCAGAAATTTGCTTTCGGGGGATGAGGAGTTCTTC	CARNLLSGDEEFF
TRBV29-1	-	-	TRBJ2-7	TGCAGCGTTGAAAACCTATATTACGGACTTCCCTGGGAGCAGTACTTC	CSVENLYYGLPWEQYF
TRBV30	-	TRBD2	TRBJ2-7	TGTGCCTGGAGGGTAGCGGGAAGCTCCTACGAGCAGTACTTC	CAWRVAGSSYEQYF
TRBV10-3	once	-	TRBJ1-2	TGTGCCATCAGTGAGTCCGGCAGGTTAATGGTTGGTGGCTACACCTTC	CAISESGRLMVGGYTF
TRBV2	-	-	TRBJ2-3	TGTGCCAGCAGTGATCAGGGTAGCACAGATACGCAGTATTTT	CASSDQGSTDTQYF
TRBV30	-	-	TRBJ2-1	TGTGCCTGGATCAGAGGAGCCCGGGAGCAGTTCTTC	CAWIRGAREQFF
TRBV5-1	once	TRBD1	TRBJ2-7	TGCGCCAGCAGCAGAAGGACAGGGGGATACGAGTCCTACGAGCAGTACTTC	CASSRRTGGYESYEQYF
TRBV5-1	-	TRBD1	TRBJ1-1	TGCGCCAGCAGCCCAATGCCGGGACAGACCTCGAACACTGAAGCTTTCTTT	CASSPMPGQTSNTEAFF
TRBV18	-	-	TRBJ1-1	TGTGCCAGCTCACCAGGTCCGGGGATGAACACTGAAGCTTTCTTT	CASSPGPGMNTEAFF
TRBV6-6	few	-	TRBJ1-4	TGTGCCAGCACGGGGGGTAATGAAAAACTGTTTTTT	CASTGGNEKLFF
TRBV12-5	-	TRBD1	TRBJ1-3	TGTGCTAGTGGTTTCGGGACAGGGATAGGAAACACCATATATTTT	CASGFGTGIGNTIYF
TRBV24-1	-	-	TRBJ2-2	TGTGCCACCAGTGATTTTGGGGCGACCGGGGAGCTGTTTTTT	CATSDFGATGELFF